This T cell receptor beta chain comes out of a study of early T cells in non-severe SARS-CoV-2 infection. Individual cDNA molecules carried attached unique molecular identifiers. TCRdb ran MiXCR on the 5' RACE reads and lists one entry per CDR3 protein. The data contain tens of thousands of distinct CDR3 sequences, around 11% of them seen just once; the ten biggest clones take up 2.5% to 3%. CDR3 length: 16 amino acids. Per germline, CDR1 KGHSY and CDR2 FQNENV. With V trimmed by 2 bases and J by 3 bases, 8 bases remained unmatched. This clonotype appeared a few times. The specimen was whole blood, collected at baseline. The sequence was obtained from an adult who was a healthcare worker with PCR-confirmed SARS-CoV-2 infection or an uninfected control (not recorded which). This rearrangement joins TRBV16 to TRBJ2-7, with TRBD1 matching over 9 bases. In DNA form, the CDR3 reads TGTGCCAGCAGCCAAGGCGGGACAGGGAATCTCTACGAGCAGTACTTC. Translating gives CASSQGGTGNLYEQYF.